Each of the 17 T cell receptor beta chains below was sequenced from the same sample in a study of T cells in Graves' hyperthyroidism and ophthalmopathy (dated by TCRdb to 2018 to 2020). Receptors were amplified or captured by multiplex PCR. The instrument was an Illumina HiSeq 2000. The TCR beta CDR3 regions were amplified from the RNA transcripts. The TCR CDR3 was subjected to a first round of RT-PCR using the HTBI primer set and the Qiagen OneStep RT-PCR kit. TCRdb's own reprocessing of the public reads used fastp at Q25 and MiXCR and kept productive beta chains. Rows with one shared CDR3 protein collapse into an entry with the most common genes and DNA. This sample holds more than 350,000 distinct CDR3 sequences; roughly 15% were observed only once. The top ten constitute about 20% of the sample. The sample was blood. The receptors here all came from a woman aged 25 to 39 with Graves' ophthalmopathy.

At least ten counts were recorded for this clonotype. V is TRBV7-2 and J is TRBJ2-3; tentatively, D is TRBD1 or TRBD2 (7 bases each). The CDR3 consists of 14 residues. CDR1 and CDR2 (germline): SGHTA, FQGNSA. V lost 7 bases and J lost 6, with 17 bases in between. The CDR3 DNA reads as TGTGCCAGCACCCCAGGGGGGGCCATGGATACGCAGTATTTT. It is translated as CASTPGGAMDTQYF.

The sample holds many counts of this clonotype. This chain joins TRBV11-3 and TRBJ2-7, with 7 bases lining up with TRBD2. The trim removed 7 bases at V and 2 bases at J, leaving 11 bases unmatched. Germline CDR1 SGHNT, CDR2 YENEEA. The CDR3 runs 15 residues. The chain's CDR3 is CASTPGLAATYEQYF. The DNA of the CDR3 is TGTGCCAGCACCCCCGGGCTAGCGGCCACCTACGAGCAGTACTTC.

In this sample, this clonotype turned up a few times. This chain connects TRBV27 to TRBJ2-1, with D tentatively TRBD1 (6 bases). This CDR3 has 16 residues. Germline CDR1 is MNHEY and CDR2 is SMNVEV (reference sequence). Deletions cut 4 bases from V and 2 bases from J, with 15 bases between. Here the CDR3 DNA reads TGTGCCAGCAGTTACACTCGACAGGTACCCTACAATGAGCAGTTCTTC. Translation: CASSYTRQVPYNEQFF.

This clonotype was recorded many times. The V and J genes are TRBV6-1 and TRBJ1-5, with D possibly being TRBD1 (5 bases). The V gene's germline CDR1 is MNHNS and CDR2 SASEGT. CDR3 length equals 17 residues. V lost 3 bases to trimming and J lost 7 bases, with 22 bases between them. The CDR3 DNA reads TGTGCCAGCAGTGAGTCGGGTCCGGGTTTTTGGGGCCAGCCCCAGCATTTT. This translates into CASSESGPGFWGQPQHF.

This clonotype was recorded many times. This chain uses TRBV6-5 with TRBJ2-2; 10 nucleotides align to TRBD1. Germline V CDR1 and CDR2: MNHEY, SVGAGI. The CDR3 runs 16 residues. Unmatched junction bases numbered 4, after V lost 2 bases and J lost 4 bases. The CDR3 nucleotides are TGTGCCAGCAGTTACATAGGGACAGGGGTCACCGGGGAGCTGTTTTTT. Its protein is CASSYIGTGVTGELFF.

The CDR3 bases are TGTGCCACCACATTGCGGGGGGGCACAGATACGCAGTATTTT. Residues: CATTLRGGTDTQYF. The J gene is TRBJ2-3, the V gene TRBV10-3; 8 bases fit TRBD2. There are 14 residues in the CDR3. Looked up from germline, CDR1 is ENHRY and CDR2 is SYGVKD. J gave up 1 base and V 10 bases, and 7 bases lay outside the gene matches.

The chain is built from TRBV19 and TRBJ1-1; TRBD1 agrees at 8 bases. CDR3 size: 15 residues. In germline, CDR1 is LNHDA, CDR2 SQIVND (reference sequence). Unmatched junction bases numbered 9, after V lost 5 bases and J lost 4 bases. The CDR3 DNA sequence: TGTGCCAGTAGTCTCCTCGACAGGGGTGGCACTGAAGCTTTCTTT. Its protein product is CASSLLDRGGTEAFF.

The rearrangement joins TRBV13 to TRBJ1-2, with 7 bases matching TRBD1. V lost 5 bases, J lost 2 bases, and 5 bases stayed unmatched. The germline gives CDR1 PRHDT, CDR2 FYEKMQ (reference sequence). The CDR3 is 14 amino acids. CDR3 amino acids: CASSPTGINYGYTF. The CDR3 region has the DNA TGTGCCAGCAGCCCGACAGGGATCAACTATGGCTACACCTTC.

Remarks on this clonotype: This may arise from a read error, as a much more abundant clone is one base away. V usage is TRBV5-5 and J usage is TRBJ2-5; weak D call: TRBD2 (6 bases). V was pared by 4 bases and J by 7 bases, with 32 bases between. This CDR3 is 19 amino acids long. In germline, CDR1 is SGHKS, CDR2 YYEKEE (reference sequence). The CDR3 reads CASSRQRLRDPGRSGTQYF. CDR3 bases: TGTGCCAGCAGCCGCCAACGTCTCCGGGACCCCGGGAGATCGGGGACCCAGTACTTC.

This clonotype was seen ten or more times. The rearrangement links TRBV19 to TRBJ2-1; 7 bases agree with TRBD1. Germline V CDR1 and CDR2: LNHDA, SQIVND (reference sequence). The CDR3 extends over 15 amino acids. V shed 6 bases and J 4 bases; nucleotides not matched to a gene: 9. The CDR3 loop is CASRPSGTAYNEQFF. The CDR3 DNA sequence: TGTGCCAGTAGACCTTCCGGGACAGCATACAATGAGCAGTTCTTC.

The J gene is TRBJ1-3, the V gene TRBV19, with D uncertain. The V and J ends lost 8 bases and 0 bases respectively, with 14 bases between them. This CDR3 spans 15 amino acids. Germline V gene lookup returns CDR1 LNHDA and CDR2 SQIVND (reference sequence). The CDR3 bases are TGTGCCAGTCAATGGTCTGGAACCTCTGGAAACACCATATATTTT. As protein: CASQWSGTSGNTIYF.

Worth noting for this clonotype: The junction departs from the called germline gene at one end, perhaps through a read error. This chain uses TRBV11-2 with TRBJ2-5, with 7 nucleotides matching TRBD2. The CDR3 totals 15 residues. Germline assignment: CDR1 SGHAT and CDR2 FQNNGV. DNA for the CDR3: TGTGCCAGCAGCCCCTCAGCGGGGTGGCGAGAGACGCAGTACTTC. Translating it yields CASSPSAGWRETQYF.

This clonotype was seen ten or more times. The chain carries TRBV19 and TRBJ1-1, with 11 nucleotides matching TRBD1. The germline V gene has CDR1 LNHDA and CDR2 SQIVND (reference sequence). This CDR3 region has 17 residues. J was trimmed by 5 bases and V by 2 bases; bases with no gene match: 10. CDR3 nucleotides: TGTGCCAGTAGTATAATTGGACAGGGGGCTCGGAGAACTGAAGCTTTCTTT. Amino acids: CASSIIGQGARRTEAFF.

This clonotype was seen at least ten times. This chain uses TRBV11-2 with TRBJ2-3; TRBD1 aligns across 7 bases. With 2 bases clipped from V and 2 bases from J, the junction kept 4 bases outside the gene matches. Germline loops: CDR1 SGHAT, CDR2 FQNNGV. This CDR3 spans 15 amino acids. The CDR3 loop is CASSLPGQYTDTQYF. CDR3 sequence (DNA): TGTGCCAGCAGCTTACCGGGACAGTACACAGATACGCAGTATTTT. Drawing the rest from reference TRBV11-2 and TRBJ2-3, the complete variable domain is EAGVAQSPRYKIIEKRQSVAFWCNPISGHATLYWYQQILGQGPKLLIQFQNNGVVDDSQLPKDRFSAERLKGVDSTLKIQPAKLEDSAVYLCASSLPGQYTDTQYFGPGTRLTVL.

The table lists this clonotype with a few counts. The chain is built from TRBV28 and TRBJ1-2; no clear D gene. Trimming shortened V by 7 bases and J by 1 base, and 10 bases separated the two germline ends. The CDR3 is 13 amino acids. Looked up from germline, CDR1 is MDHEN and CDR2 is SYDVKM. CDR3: CASIKNFNYGYTF. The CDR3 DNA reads TGTGCCAGCATCAAAAATTTTAACTATGGCTACACCTTC.

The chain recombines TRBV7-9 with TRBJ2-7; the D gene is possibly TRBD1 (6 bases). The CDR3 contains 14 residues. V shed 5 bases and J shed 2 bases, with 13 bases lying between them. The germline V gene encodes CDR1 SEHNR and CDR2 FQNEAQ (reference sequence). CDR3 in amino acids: CASSPPGAPYEQYF. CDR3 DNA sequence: TGTGCCAGCAGCCCCCCAGGGGCTCCCTACGAGCAGTACTTC.

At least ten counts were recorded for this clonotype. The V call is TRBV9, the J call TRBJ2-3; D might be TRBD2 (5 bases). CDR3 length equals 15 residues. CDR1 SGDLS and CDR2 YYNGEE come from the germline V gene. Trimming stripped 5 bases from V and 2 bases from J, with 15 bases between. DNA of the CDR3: TGTGCCAGCAGGGCACCTAGCTCCCCCACAGATACGCAGTATTTT. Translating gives CASRAPSSPTDTQYF.